This T cell receptor beta chain is from a study of cytomegalovirus exposure and HLA in healthy donors. As for the study in general: Unique TCRs numbering roughly 85 million, obtained from HLA-typed donors, made up an early data release.

The PCR was carried out with 60 Vbeta primers and 13 Jbeta primers. Assay: immunoSEQ multiplex PCR; the TCRdb copy retains only in-frame clones and omits some. Seen here are approximately 150,000 clones, approximately 79% observed once, and the top ten hold over 0.6%. The sequence derives from a male donor in good health and CMV-seronegative. The sequenced sample was PBMCs.

DNA for the CDR3: TGTGCCAGCAGTTGGGACAGGGGCGGGACCGGGGAGCTGTTTTTT. Its translation: CASSWDRGGTGELFF. The gene calls are TRBV2 and TRBJ2-2, with 10 bases that match TRBD1. V lost 5 bases and J lost 5; bases outside the gene matches: 5. The CDR3 is made up of 15 amino acids. CDR1 is SNHLY and CDR2 is FYNNEI in the germline V gene.